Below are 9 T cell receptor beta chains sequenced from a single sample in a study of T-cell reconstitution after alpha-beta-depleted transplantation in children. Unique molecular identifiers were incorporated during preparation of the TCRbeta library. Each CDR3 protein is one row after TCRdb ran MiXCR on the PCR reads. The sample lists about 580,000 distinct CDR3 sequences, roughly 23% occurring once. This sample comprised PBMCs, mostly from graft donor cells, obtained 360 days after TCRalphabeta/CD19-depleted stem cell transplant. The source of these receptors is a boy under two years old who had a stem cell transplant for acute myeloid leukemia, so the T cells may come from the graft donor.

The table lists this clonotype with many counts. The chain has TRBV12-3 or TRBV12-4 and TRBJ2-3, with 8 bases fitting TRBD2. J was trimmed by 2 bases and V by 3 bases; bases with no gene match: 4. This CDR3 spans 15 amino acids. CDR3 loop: CASSFRGGHTDTQYF. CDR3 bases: TGTGCCAGCAGTTTTCGGGGGGGGCACACAGATACGCAGTATTTT.

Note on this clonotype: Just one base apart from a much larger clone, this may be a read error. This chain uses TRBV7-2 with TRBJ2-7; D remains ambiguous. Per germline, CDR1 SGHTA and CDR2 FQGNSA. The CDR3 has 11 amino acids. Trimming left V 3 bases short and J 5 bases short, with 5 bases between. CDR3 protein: CASSFLDEQYF. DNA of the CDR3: TGTGCCAGCAGCTTCTTGGACGAGCAGTACTTC.

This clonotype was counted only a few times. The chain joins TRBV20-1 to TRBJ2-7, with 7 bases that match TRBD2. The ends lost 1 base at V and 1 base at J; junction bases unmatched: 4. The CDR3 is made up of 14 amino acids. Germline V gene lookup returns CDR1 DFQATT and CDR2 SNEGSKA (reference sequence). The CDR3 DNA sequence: TGCAGTGCTAGAGTGGCGGGGGAATCCTACGAGCAGTACGTC. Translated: CSARVAGESYEQYV.

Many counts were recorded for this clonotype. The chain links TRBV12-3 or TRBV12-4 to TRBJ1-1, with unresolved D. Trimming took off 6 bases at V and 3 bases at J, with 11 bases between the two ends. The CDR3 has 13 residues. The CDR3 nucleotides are TGTGCCAGCAGCATCCTTGGGGACACTGAAGCTTTCTTT. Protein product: CASSILGDTEAFF.

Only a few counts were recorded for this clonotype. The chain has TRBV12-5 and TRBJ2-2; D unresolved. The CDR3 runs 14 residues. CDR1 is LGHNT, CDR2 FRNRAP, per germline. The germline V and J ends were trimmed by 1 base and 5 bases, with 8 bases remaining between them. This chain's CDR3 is CASGLAYETGELFF. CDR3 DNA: TGTGCTAGTGGTTTGGCCTACGAGACCGGGGAGCTGTTTTTT.

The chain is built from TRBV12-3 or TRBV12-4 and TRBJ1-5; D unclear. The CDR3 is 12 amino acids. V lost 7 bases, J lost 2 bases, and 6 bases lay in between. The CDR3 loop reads CASTLGNQPQHF. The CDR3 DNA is TGTGCCAGCACGTTAGGCAATCAGCCCCAGCATTTT.

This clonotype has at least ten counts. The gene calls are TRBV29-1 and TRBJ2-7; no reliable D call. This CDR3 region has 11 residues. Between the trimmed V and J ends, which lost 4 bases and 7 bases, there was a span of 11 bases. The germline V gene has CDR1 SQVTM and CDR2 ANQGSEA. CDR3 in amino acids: CSVATASEQYF. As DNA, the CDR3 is TGCAGCGTTGCGACGGCCAGTGAGCAGTACTTC.

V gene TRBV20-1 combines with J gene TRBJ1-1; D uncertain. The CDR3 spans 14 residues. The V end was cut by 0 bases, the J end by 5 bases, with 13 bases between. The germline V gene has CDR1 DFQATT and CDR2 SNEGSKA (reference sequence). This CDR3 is CSARDRRGQTEAFF. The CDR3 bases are TGCAGTGCTAGAGATCGACGAGGGCAGACTGAAGCTTTCTTT.

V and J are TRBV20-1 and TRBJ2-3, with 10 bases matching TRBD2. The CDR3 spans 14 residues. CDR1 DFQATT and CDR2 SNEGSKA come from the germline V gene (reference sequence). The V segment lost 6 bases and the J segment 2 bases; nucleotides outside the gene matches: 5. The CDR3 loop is CSAKAGGPTDTQYF. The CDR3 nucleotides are TGCAGTGCGAAAGCGGGGGGGCCCACAGATACGCAGTATTTT.